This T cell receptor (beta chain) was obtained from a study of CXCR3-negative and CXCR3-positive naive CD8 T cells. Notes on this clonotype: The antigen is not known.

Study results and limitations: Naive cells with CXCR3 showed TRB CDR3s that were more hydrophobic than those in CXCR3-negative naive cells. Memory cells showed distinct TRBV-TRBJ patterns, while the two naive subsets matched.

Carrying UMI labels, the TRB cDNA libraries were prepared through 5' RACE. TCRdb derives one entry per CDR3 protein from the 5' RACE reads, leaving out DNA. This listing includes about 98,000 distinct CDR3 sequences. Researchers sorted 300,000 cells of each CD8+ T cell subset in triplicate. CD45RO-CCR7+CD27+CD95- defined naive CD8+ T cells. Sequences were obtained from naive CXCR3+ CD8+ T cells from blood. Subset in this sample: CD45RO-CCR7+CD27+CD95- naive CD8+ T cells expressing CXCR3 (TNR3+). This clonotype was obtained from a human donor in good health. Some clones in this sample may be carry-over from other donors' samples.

CDR3 residues: CASRADSTYEQYF. The chain is built from TRBV5-1 and TRBJ2-7. This CDR3 is 13 amino acids long. The germline V gene has CDR1 SGHRS and CDR2 YFSETQ.